The T cell receptor beta chain described here comes from a study of beta chain features in type 1 diabetes. Reverse transcribing all isolated RNA meant expressed TCRB transcripts were sequenced. Profiling relied on immunoSEQ multiplex PCR, and the TCRdb table lists in-frame clones only, not all of them. This table holds hundreds of thousands of clones, roughly 12% found once. The V gene's germline CDR1 is SGHTA and CDR2 FQGNSA. This CDR3 has 14 amino acids. V was trimmed by 2 bases and J by 5 bases, leaving 12 bases between them. This clone has only a few counts. The chain links TRBV7-2 to TRBJ2-5, with D maybe TRBD2 (5 bases). This clonotype was sampled from a young man in good health. Material for sequencing was naive CD4+ T cells from blood. The chain's CDR3 is CASSLRTLRETQYF. The CDR3 DNA is TGTGCCAGCAGCTTAAGGACTCTTAGGGAGACCCAGTACTTC.